Shown below are 26 T cell receptor beta chains from a single sample sequenced in a study of shared clonotypes between healthy human individuals. Repertoires were generated with immunoSEQ multiplex PCR, while TCRdb's copy carries only in-frame clones and drops some. Here the sample spans roughly 500,000 clones, 76% being singletons. Sequenced material: PBMCs. The receptor set was obtained from a woman aged 40 to 55 in good health. Some clones in this sample may be carry-over from other donors' samples.

The chain is built from TRBV6-5 and TRBJ2-5; D may correspond to TRBD1 or TRBD2 (5 bases each). V lost 0 bases and J 2 bases, leaving 13 bases between the germline ends. Per the germline V gene, CDR1 is MNHEY and CDR2 is SVGAGI. The CDR3 is 16 residues long. The CDR3 nucleotides are TGTGCCAGCAGTTACTCGACAGCCCCGGGACAAGAGACCCAGTACTTC. This encodes CASSYSTAPGQETQYF.

The genes are TRBV11-2 and TRBJ1-1; 8 nucleotides match TRBD1. V lost 1 base and J lost 0; bases outside the gene matches: 4. Germline CDR1 reads SGHAT; CDR2 reads FQNNGV. This CDR3 comprises 16 residues. The CDR3 loop is CASSLAGGGVNTEAFF. The CDR3 region has the DNA TGTGCCAGCAGCTTAGCAGGGGGCGGCGTGAACACTGAAGCTTTCTTT. The variable domain in full, with the rest retrieved from reference TRBV11-2 and TRBJ1-1, is EAGVAQSPRYKIIEKRQSVAFWCNPISGHATLYWYQQILGQGPKLLIQFQNNGVVDDSQLPKDRFSAERLKGVDSTLKIQPAKLEDSAVYLCASSLAGGGVNTEAFFGQGTRLTVV.

The rearrangement uses TRBV19 and TRBJ2-7, with TRBD1 matching 9 bases. Germline CDR1 reads LNHDA; CDR2 reads SQIVND (reference sequence). The J segment lost 2 bases and the V segment lost 6 bases, leaving 5 bases of the junction unmatched. This CDR3 has 14 residues. The CDR3 here is CASRDRGFPYEQYF. The CDR3, as DNA: TGTGCCAGTAGGGACAGGGGTTTCCCCTACGAGCAGTACTTC.

V is TRBV7-2 and J is TRBJ1-5, with D hard to call. Germline V lookup: CDR1 SGHTA, CDR2 FQGNSA. This CDR3 has 13 residues. V lost 1 base and J lost 9, with 10 bases in between. The CDR3 DNA follows: TGTGCCAGCAGCTTAGACCGTGACGGGCCCCAGCATTTT. Encoded protein: CASSLDRDGPQHF.

The rearrangement uses TRBV28 and TRBJ1-3; D perhaps matches TRBD1 (6 bases). Deletions cut 5 bases from V and 3 bases from J, with 11 bases between. Germline values: CDR1 MDHEN, CDR2 SYDVKM. CDR3 length equals 14 residues. The CDR3 DNA reads as TGTGCCAGCAGTAGAGGGGGTCATGGAAACACCATATATTTT. It is translated as CASSRGGHGNTIYF.

CDR3 sequence (DNA): TGTGCCAGCAGTGACTCAGGCTCCCTGGCGGCCGGGGAGCTGTTTTTT. It is translated as CASSDSGSLAAGELFF. The chain carries TRBV6-4 and TRBJ2-2; no firm D call. The V gene lost 0 bases and the J gene lost 6 bases, with 14 bases spanning the gap. This CDR3 region has 16 residues. Germline lookup yields CDR1 MRHNA and CDR2 SNTAGT.

This clone was counted a few times. The V call is TRBV5-1, the J call TRBJ2-3, with 11 bases fitting TRBD1. The CDR3 extends over 18 amino acids. Germline CDR1 SGHRS, CDR2 YFSETQ. The V and J ends lost 2 bases and 4 bases, in that order; junction bases with no gene match: 12. In DNA form, the CDR3 reads TGCGCCAGCAGCTTTCTCCCCCGGACAGGGGGCCTGCCAGATACGCAGTATTTT. Translated, it gives CASSFLPRTGGLPDTQYF. Using reference TRBV5-1 and TRBJ2-3 for the parts outside the CDR3, the full variable domain is KAGVTQTPRYLIKTRGQQVTLSCSPISGHRSVSWYQQTPGQGLQFLFEYFSETQRNKGNFPGRFSGRQFSNSRSEMNVSTLELGDSALYLCASSFLPRTGGLPDTQYFGPGTRLTVL.

On this clone: Other nucleotide sequences in the sample specify the same CDR3. The V call is TRBV28, the J call TRBJ1-2, with a possible D match to TRBD1 (5 bases). Trimming took off 6 bases at V and 5 bases at J, with 10 bases between the two ends. From germline, CDR1 is MDHEN and CDR2 SYDVKM. The CDR3 extends over 12 amino acids. CDR3 DNA sequence: TGTGCCAGCAGCCTGACAGCTTATGGCTACACCTTC. Translating it yields CASSLTAYGYTF.

This chain links TRBV11-3 with TRBJ2-1; 12 positions match TRBD2. The CDR3 is 16 amino acids. The germline V gene encodes CDR1 SGHNT and CDR2 YENEEA. After removal of 6 bases from V and 8 bases from J, the junction contained 11 bases not matched to a gene. CDR3 region: CASSLRTSGTGDEQFF. CDR3 sequence (DNA): TGTGCCAGCAGTCTAAGGACTAGCGGGACGGGGGATGAGCAGTTCTTC.

This chain connects TRBV15 to TRBJ1-1; D possibly corresponds to TRBD1 (6 bases). CDR1 is LNHNV, CDR2 YYDKDF, per germline (reference sequence). With 4 bases removed from V and 8 bases from J, the gap between germline ends came to 14 bases. This CDR3 comprises 13 residues. CDR3 nucleotide sequence: TGTGCCACCAGCAACTCCGGGACACTCGAAGCTTTCTTT. Its translation is CATSNSGTLEAFF.

The V and J genes are TRBV7-2 and TRBJ2-7; 11 bases agree with TRBD2. The CDR3 has 15 residues. Trimming removed 2 bases from V and 6 bases from J; junction bases left unmatched: 6. The V gene's germline CDR1 is SGHTA and CDR2 FQGNSA. CDR3 sequence: CASSLKLAGAPEQYF. For the CDR3, the DNA is TGTGCCAGCAGCTTAAAACTAGCGGGAGCTCCCGAGCAGTACTTC. The full variable domain, completed using reference TRBV7-2 and TRBJ2-7, is GAGVSQSPSNKVTEKGKDVELRCDPISGHTALYWYRQSLGQGLEFLIYFQGNSAPDKSGLPSDRFSAERTGGSVSTLTIQRTQQEDSAVYLCASSLKLAGAPEQYFGPGTRLTVT.

The V call is TRBV19, the J call TRBJ1-2; D call uncertain. CDR3 length equals 15 residues. V was shortened by 2 bases and J by 7 bases, with 17 bases between the two germline ends. The germline gives CDR1 LNHDA, CDR2 SQIVND (reference sequence). For the CDR3, the DNA is TGTGCCAGTAGTATAATAGGGCAGACCCGACTTGGCTACACCTTC. It encodes CASSIIGQTRLGYTF.

The rearrangement uses TRBV27 and TRBJ2-2; the match to TRBD1 covers 9 bases. The CDR3 is 15 amino acids. Germline CDR1 reads MNHEY; CDR2 reads SMNVEV (reference sequence). Unmatched junction bases numbered 5, after V lost 4 bases and J lost 5 bases. The CDR3 DNA reads TGTGCCAGCAGTTGGACAGGGGAAGTGACCGGGGAGCTGTTTTTT. Translation: CASSWTGEVTGELFF.

About this clone: A read error may be the cause here, since a much bigger clone is one base away. Within the sample, other DNA sequences also encode this same CDR3. J is TRBJ2-7 and V is TRBV4-1; 10 positions agree with TRBD2. Per the germline V gene, CDR1 is MGHRA and CDR2 is YSYEKL. The CDR3 totals 16 residues. CDR3 nucleotides: TGCGCCAGCAGCCAGCTGACTAGCGGGCGCCCCTACGAGCAGTACTTT. Translation gives CASSQLTSGRPYEQYF.

This clone occurred a few times. V is TRBV5-1 and J is TRBJ1-2, with TRBD1 matching over 7 bases. J gave up 3 bases and V 5 bases, and 4 bases lay outside the gene matches. This CDR3 region has 13 residues. Germline CDR1 SGHRS, CDR2 YFSETQ. The CDR3 nucleotides read TGCGCCAGCAGTTCTACAGGGGACTATGGCTACACCTTC. It yields the protein CASSSTGDYGYTF.

The chain uses TRBV9 and TRBJ2-1; D call uncertain. This CDR3 spans 11 amino acids. Germline assignment: CDR1 SGDLS and CDR2 YYNGEE. Between the trimmed V and J ends, which lost 4 bases and 6 bases, there was a span of 5 bases. CDR3 loop: CASSPSNEQFF. For the CDR3, the DNA is TGTGCCAGCAGCCCTAGCAATGAGCAGTTCTTC.

The chain carries TRBV11-2 and TRBJ2-2; TRBD2 is a possible D gene (6 bases). V was clipped by 2 bases and J by 6 bases, with 16 bases between them. CDR3 length: 16 amino acids. Germline-derived CDR1 and CDR2 are SGHAT and FQNNGV. The CDR3 loop is CASSLSRLVGSGELFF. DNA of the CDR3: TGTGCCAGCAGCTTAAGTAGACTAGTCGGTTCCGGGGAGCTGTTTTTT.

This clone was seen more than once but under ten times. V is TRBV30 and J is TRBJ1-1; D gene uncertain. CDR1 is GTSNPN, CDR2 SVGIG, per germline (reference sequence). The CDR3 is 15 residues long. V dropped 0 bases and J dropped 5 bases, with 16 bases sitting between them. CDR3 protein: CAWSVLRQVRTEAFF. The DNA for the CDR3 is TGTGCCTGGAGTGTACTACGGCAGGTCCGTACTGAAGCTTTCTTT.

This clone was detected only once. This chain joins TRBV5-4 and TRBJ1-1, with D perhaps TRBD1 (5 bases). This CDR3 spans 16 amino acids. V shed 4 bases and J shed 3 bases, with 19 bases lying between them. CDR1 SGHNT and CDR2 YYREEE come from the germline V gene (reference sequence). CDR3 sequence: CASSPGGVGLDTEAFF. CDR3 sequence (DNA): TGTGCCAGCAGCCCCGGGGGGGTTGGTTTGGACACTGAAGCTTTCTTT.

The CDR3 spells CASSLFPGQGAKGNQPQHF. The DNA for the CDR3 is TGTGCCAGCAGTTTATTCCCGGGACAGGGGGCGAAGGGCAATCAGCCCCAGCATTTT. The V and J genes are TRBV27 and TRBJ1-5; 12 nucleotides align to TRBD1. Germline trimming cut 1 base from V and 2 bases from J; bases unmatched to any gene: 9. The length of the CDR3 is 19 residues. CDR1 is MNHEY and CDR2 is SMNVEV in the germline V gene (reference sequence).

This clone was observed a handful of times. Other nucleotide sequences from this sample produce the same CDR3. This sequence joins TRBV28 and TRBJ1-1, with unresolved D. Germline V gene data show CDR1 as MDHEN and CDR2 as SYDVKM. This CDR3 region has 14 residues. The V end lost 5 bases, the J end lost 1 base, and 11 bases lay between the germline ends. DNA for the CDR3: TGTGCCAGCAGTGATGACACAAAGAACACTGAAGCTTTCTTT. Protein: CASSDDTKNTEAFF. The variable domain in full, completed from reference TRBV28 and TRBJ1-1, reads DVKVTQSSRYLVKRTGEKVFLECVQDMDHENMFWYRQDPGLGLRLIYFSYDVKMKEKGDIPEGYSVSREKKERFSLILESASTNQTSMYLCASSDDTKNTEAFFGQGTRLTVV.

This clone has more than one count but fewer than ten. The chain employs TRBV19 and TRBJ1-4; D is ambiguous. V was cut by 3 bases and J by 6 bases, with 11 bases left in between. This CDR3 contains 14 residues. Germline CDR1 is LNHDA and CDR2 is SQIVND (reference sequence). The CDR3 loop reads CASSILTADEKLFF. The CDR3 DNA reads TGTGCCAGTAGTATTCTTACAGCCGATGAAAAACTGTTTTTT.

This clone was picked up many times. The chain employs TRBV9 and TRBJ2-7; 7 nucleotides agree with TRBD1. The CDR3 sequence is 15 residues long. Per germline, CDR1 SGDLS and CDR2 YYNGEE. V trimming: 1 base; J trimming: 4 bases; junction bases outside the gene matches: 8. The CDR3 DNA reads TGTGCCAGCAGCGTACGGGACAGTAAGACTTACGAGCAGTACTTC. This codes for CASSVRDSKTYEQYF.

This clone was detected only once. The CDR3 DNA reads TGTGCCAGCAGTGCCGGGAACCTAGACAATGAGCAGTTCTTC. It translates to CASSAGNLDNEQFF. J is TRBJ2-1 and V is TRBV6-1, with D tentatively TRBD2 (5 bases). Germline V lookup: CDR1 MNHNS, CDR2 SASEGT. Trimming cost V 4 bases and J 5 bases, with 12 bases left between them. CDR3 length: 14 residues.

This clone came up a few times. The same CDR3 is also encoded by other DNA sequences in this sample. CDR3 sequence: CASSVSYEQYF. Written as DNA, the CDR3 is TGTGCCAGCTCGGTTAGTTACGAGCAGTACTTC. The chain employs TRBV7-9 and TRBJ2-7; the D is unclear. Trimming shortened V by 8 bases and J by 4 bases, and 9 bases separated the two germline ends. The germline V gene encodes CDR1 SEHNR and CDR2 FQNEAQ (reference sequence). This CDR3 is 11 amino acids long.

The rearrangement links TRBV7-2 to TRBJ1-2; perhaps TRBD1 as D (5 bases). The length of the CDR3 is 16 residues. V was trimmed by 1 base and J by 0 bases, leaving 12 bases between them. CDR1 SGHTA and CDR2 FQGNSA come from the germline V gene. CDR3 loop: CASSLVLGGANYGYTF. DNA for the CDR3: TGTGCCAGCAGCTTAGTTCTCGGAGGGGCTAACTATGGCTACACCTTC.